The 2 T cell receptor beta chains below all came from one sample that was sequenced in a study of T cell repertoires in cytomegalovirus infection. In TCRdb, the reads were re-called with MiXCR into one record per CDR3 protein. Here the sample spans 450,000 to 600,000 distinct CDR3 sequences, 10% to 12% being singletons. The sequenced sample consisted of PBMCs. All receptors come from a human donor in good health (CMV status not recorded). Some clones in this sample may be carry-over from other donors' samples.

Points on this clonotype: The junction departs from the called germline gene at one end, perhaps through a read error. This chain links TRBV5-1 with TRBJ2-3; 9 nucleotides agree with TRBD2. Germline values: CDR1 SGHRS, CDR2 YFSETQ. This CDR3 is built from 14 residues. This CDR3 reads CASSPGTSTDAQYF. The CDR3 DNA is TGCGCCAGCAGCCCCGGGACTAGCACAGATGCGCAGTATTTT.

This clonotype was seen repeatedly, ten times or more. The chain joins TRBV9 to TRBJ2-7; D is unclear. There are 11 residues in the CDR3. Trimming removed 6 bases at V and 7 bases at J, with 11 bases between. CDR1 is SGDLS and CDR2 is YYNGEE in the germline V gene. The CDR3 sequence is CASTGFREQYF. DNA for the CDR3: TGTGCCAGCACCGGGTTCAGGGAGCAGTACTTC.